This TCR beta chain was observed in a study of blood T cell repertoires in COVID-19. Study context: The samples span acute and convalescent COVID-19 from the United States, Italy and Spain.

Clinical histories supplied by participants themselves formed the basis of cohort assignment. Donors of Cohort 3 who recovered were those that had two negative PCRs, clearance, or symptom resolution. In the authors' workflow: Cell counts per sample came from amplifying reference gene primers. Sequenced by immunoSEQ multiplex PCR; TCRdb stores in-frame clones only, minus some. V, J and clone size reflect that table, while D and trimming were determined from the DNA. The sample records roughly 400,000 clones, more than 75% being singletons. Germline CDR1 is MNHNS and CDR2 is SASEGT. This CDR3 has 14 amino acids. The V segment lost 4 bases and the J segment 5 bases; nucleotides outside the gene matches: 7.

The J gene is TRBJ2-7, the V gene TRBV6-1, with 8 nucleotides matching TRBD2. The clonotype was recovered from a woman aged 50 to 60 who had recovered from COVID-19. Source material: PBMCs or T cells enriched from blood (not recorded which). The CDR3 nucleotides read TGTGCCAGCAGTGCCCCGGGGGGGGTAAACGAGCAGTACTTC. Amino acid sequence: CASSAPGGVNEQYF.